Below are 10 T cell receptor beta chains sequenced from a single sample in a study of vaccination and CD4 T cells after COVID-19. As to treatment: approximately nine-day PBMC culture with coronavirus spike peptide pools or control peptides (ViraFEST assay). Pre-COVID-19 pandemic sampling (2011-2018) yielded the unexposed donor's CD4+ T cells. The antigens of these receptors remain unknown. Sequenced with the Oncomine TCR Beta short-read assay was DNA taken from cultured CD4+ T cells. CD4+ T cells were cultured, and genomic DNA was extracted from them. MiXCR, run by TCRdb on the PCR reads, gives a single entry per CDR3 protein. Of approximately 9,900 distinct CDR3 sequences in the sample, about 43% were seen once. The material sequenced was CD4+ T cells from blood, cultured in vitro. The receptors were sampled from a human donor in good health.

The V and J genes are TRBV7-8 and TRBJ1-1; the D is unclear. Germline CDR1 is SGHVS and CDR2 is FQNEAQ. Trimming shortened V by 1 base and J by 0 bases, and 9 bases separated the two germline ends. The CDR3 covers 15 residues. CDR3 sequence reads: CASSLEGGMNTEAFF. As DNA, the CDR3 is TGTGCCAGCAGCTTAGAAGGAGGAATGAACACTGAAGCTTTCTTT.

This clonotype has just one count. The chain recombines TRBV6-1 with TRBJ1-1; the D gene is possibly TRBD1 (5 bases). This CDR3 spans 14 amino acids. The ends were cut back, 5 bases at V and 8 bases at J, with 18 bases in the middle. The germline V gene has CDR1 MNHNS and CDR2 SASEGT. CDR3 sequence reads: CASSPWGDMKEAFF. CDR3 coding DNA: TGTGCCAGCAGTCCCTGGGGGGATATGAAGGAAGCTTTCTTT.

The V gene is TRBV19, the J gene TRBJ2-5; 9 nucleotides align to TRBD1. Germline values: CDR1 LNHDA, CDR2 SQIVND (reference sequence). V trimming: 6 bases; J trimming: 4 bases; junction bases outside the gene matches: 6. The CDR3 is made up of 14 amino acids. The CDR3 nucleotides are TGTGCCAGTAGGCCGGGACAGGGCGTAGAGACCCAGTACTTC. It translates to CASRPGQGVETQYF.

This clonotype was counted between two and nine times. The chain recombines TRBV20-1 with TRBJ1-6, with TRBD1 identical over 7 bases. Trimming took 6 bases from V and 8 from J; bases not matched to a gene: 4. Per germline, CDR1 DFQATT and CDR2 SNEGSKA (reference sequence). The CDR3 spans 12 residues. CDR3 in DNA: TGCAGTGCCCAGGGGGGGGATTCACCCCTCCACTTT. Translated: CSAQGGDSPLHF.

J is TRBJ1-2 and V is TRBV21-1. TRBV21-1 corresponds to a pseudogene. CDR3 size: 13 residues. CDR3 in DNA: TGTGCCAGCAGCAAAGGGGGTAAGCCTGGCTACACCTTC. It yields the protein CASSKGGKPGYTF.

This clonotype occurred a few times. The chain recombines TRBV10-3 with TRBJ1-5; D perhaps matches TRBD1 (6 bases). The V end lost 11 bases, the J end lost 3 bases, and 14 bases lay between the germline ends. This CDR3 has 13 amino acids. From germline, CDR1 is ENHRY and CDR2 SYGVKD. The DNA of the CDR3 is TGTGCCTCTCGACAGGACATCAATCAGCCCCAGCATTTT. Its translation is CASRQDINQPQHF.

This chain connects TRBV4-2 to TRBJ1-5, with 9 bases fitting TRBD1. Germline CDR1 and CDR2: LGHNA and YNFKEQ. The CDR3 runs 15 residues. The V segment lost 3 bases and the J segment 1 base; nucleotides outside the gene matches: 1. Written as DNA, the CDR3 is TGTGCCAGCAGCCAGGGACAGGGAAGCAATCAGCCCCAGCATTTT. Translated, it gives CASSQGQGSNQPQHF.

This clonotype was detected a few times. V is TRBV28 and J is TRBJ1-1; TRBD1 might be the D (5 bases). Trimming cost V 6 bases and J 1 base, with 12 bases left between them. The germline CDR1 and CDR2 sequences are MDHEN and SYDVKM. This CDR3 spans 14 amino acids. The CDR3 coding sequence is TGTGCCAGCAGCCGCCCGGGGACGAACACTGAAGCTTTCTTT. This translates into CASSRPGTNTEAFF. The complete variable domain, with remaining parts taken from reference TRBV28 and TRBJ1-1, reads DVKVTQSSRYLVKRTGEKVFLECVQDMDHENMFWYRQDPGLGLRLIYFSYDVKMKEKGDIPEGYSVSREKKERFSLILESASTNQTSMYLCASSRPGTNTEAFFGQGTRLTVV.

The CDR3 DNA sequence: TGCAGTGCTAGTTGGGGGGGAAATCAGCCCCAGCATTTT. Amino acid sequence: CSASWGGNQPQHF. The V gene is TRBV20-1, the J gene TRBJ1-5; possibly TRBD1 for D (5 bases). CDR3 length: 13 amino acids. V gave up 3 bases and J gave up 4 bases, with 10 bases separating them. Per the germline V gene, CDR1 is DFQATT and CDR2 is SNEGSKA (reference sequence).

CDR3 nucleotides: TGTGCCATCAGTGCACCAGCCGCAGCGGGAGCGAACACCGGGGAGCTGTTTTTT. Its protein is CAISAPAAAGANTGELFF. This chain joins TRBV10-3 and TRBJ2-2; the match to TRBD2 covers 8 bases. Germline V lookup: CDR1 ENHRY, CDR2 SYGVKD. Trimming took 4 bases from V and 0 from J; bases not matched to a gene: 10. The CDR3 extends over 18 amino acids.